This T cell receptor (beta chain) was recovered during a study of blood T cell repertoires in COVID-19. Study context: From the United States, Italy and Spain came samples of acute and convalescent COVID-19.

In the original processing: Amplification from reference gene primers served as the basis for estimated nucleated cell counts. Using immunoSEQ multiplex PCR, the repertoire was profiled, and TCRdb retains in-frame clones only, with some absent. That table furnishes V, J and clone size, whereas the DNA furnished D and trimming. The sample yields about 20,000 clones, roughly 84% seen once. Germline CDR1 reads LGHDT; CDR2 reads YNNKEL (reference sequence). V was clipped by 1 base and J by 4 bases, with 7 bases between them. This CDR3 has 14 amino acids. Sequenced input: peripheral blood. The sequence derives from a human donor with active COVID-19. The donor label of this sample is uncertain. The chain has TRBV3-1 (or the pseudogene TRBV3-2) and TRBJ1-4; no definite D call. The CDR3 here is CASSQGAVNEKLFF. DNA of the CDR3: TGTGCCAGCAGCCAAGGTGCAGTTAATGAAAAACTGTTTTTT.